The 20 T cell receptor beta chains reported below all come from one sample, sequenced in a study of cytomegalovirus exposure and HLA in healthy donors. This PCR relied on a set of 60 Vbeta primers and 13 Jbeta primers. TCRdb's copy holds only in-frame clones and misses some; the assay was immunoSEQ multiplex PCR. The sample has roughly 100,000 clones, 9.5% to 15% seen once. Sequenced sample: PBMCs. These receptors were collected from a man aged 40-49 years in good health and CMV-seropositive.

This chain uses TRBV25-1 with TRBJ1-4, with 7 nucleotides matching TRBD1. The CDR3 sequence is 14 residues long. Unmatched junction bases numbered 4, after V lost 6 bases and J lost 3 bases. The germline CDR1 and CDR2 sequences are MGHDK and SYGVNS. The CDR3 nucleotides are TGTGCCAGCAGCCCAGACAGGGCTAATGAAAAACTGTTTTTT. Translated, it gives CASSPDRANEKLFF.

This clone was counted a few times. Sequence at one end of the junction differs from germline and may be a read error. The V gene is TRBV29-1, the J gene TRBJ1-2; TRBD1 aligns across 7 bases. The germline V gene encodes CDR1 SQVTM and CDR2 ANQGSEA. The CDR3 spans 15 residues. In DNA, the CDR3 is TGCAGCGTTGAAGATCCCCGAGGGGGCAAGTGGGGCTACATCTTC. It translates to CSVEDPRGGKWGYIF.

This clone was observed a handful of times. The chain carries TRBV19 and TRBJ1-2; no definite D call. There are 15 residues in the CDR3. Germline values: CDR1 LNHDA, CDR2 SQIVND (reference sequence). Trimming took 5 bases from V and 3 from J, leaving 16 bases between them. The CDR3 nucleotides are TGTGCCAGTAGTGCATCCCCAGGCGTACACTATGGCTACACCTTC. This sequence encodes CASSASPGVHYGYTF.

A few counts support this clone. This chain connects TRBV7-2 to TRBJ2-3; 8 bases match TRBD1. V shed 5 bases and J 3 bases; nucleotides not matched to a gene: 4. Germline assignment: CDR1 SGHTA and CDR2 FQGNSA. The CDR3 runs to 14 residues. This CDR3 is CASSGTGPTDTQYF. CDR3 sequence (DNA): TGTGCCAGCAGCGGGACAGGCCCAACAGATACGCAGTATTTT.

The gene calls are TRBV6-1 and TRBJ1-3; TRBD1 might be the D (5 bases). The CDR3 is 16 residues long. Trimming took off 2 bases at V and 3 bases at J, with 14 bases between the two ends. Per the germline V gene, CDR1 is MNHNS and CDR2 is SASEGT. The CDR3 DNA sequence: TGTGCCAGCAGTGAACTGGGGCCCAGGAGTGGAAACACCATATATTTT. The encoded protein is CASSELGPRSGNTIYF.

The chain combines TRBV11-1 with TRBJ2-3; TRBD1 might be the D (5 bases). CDR1 is SGHAT, CDR2 FQDESV, per germline (reference sequence). The CDR3 length is 16 residues. V shed 5 bases and J shed 2 bases, with 17 bases lying between them. CDR3 in DNA: TGTGCCAGCAGCCCTGGACAACTTGGGTTCACAGATACGCAGTATTTT. Encoded protein: CASSPGQLGFTDTQYF.

The chain recombines TRBV29-1 with TRBJ1-1; 7 bases are a match to TRBD1. From germline, CDR1 is SQVTM and CDR2 ANQGSEA. The CDR3 length is 13 residues. With V trimmed by 3 bases and J by 3 bases, 4 bases remained unmatched. CDR3 sequence: CSVDRGRDTEAFF. The CDR3, as DNA: TGCAGCGTTGATAGGGGGCGGGACACTGAAGCTTTCTTT.

This chain links TRBV2 with TRBJ2-6; possibly TRBD1 for D (6 bases). Between the trimmed V and J ends, which lost 5 bases and 3 bases, there was a span of 11 bases. The length of the CDR3 is 15 residues. The germline V gene has CDR1 SNHLY and CDR2 FYNNEI. The CDR3 protein is CASSTRTVGANVLTF. CDR3 nucleotide sequence: TGTGCCAGCAGTACTAGGACAGTTGGGGCCAACGTCCTGACTTTC.

This clone was counted a few times. The rearrangement joins TRBV20-1 to TRBJ2-5; D remains unclear. The CDR3 runs 11 residues. The germline V gene has CDR1 DFQATT and CDR2 SNEGSKA (reference sequence). V lost 4 bases, J lost 2 bases, and 5 bases lay in between. The CDR3 coding sequence is TGCAGTGCTACCTTTCAAGAGACCCAGTACTTC. Its protein product is CSATFQETQYF.

The chain couples TRBV6-5 to TRBJ1-5, with D tentatively TRBD1 (5 bases). From germline, CDR1 is MNHEY and CDR2 SVGAGI. The CDR3 sequence is 14 residues long. The V gene lost 6 bases and the J gene lost 5 bases, with 14 bases spanning the gap. CDR3 sequence: CASRPDITDQPQHF. The CDR3 DNA sequence: TGTGCCAGCAGACCGGACATAACTGATCAGCCCCAGCATTTT.

The chain links TRBV27 to TRBJ1-5; 10 nucleotides agree with TRBD1. CDR3 size: 15 residues. Unmatched junction bases numbered 6, after V lost 5 bases and J lost 5 bases. Germline CDR1 reads MNHEY; CDR2 reads SMNVEV (reference sequence). Written as DNA, the CDR3 is TGTGCCAGCAGTCCAGGGACAGGGGTTTATCAGCCCCAGCATTTT. Translating gives CASSPGTGVYQPQHF.

This clone was counted only a few times. The V gene is TRBV28, the J gene TRBJ1-5, with 7 bases lining up with TRBD1. The CDR3 contains 17 residues. J was trimmed by 7 bases and V by 5 bases; bases with no gene match: 17. Per germline, CDR1 MDHEN and CDR2 SYDVKM. CDR3 residues: CASSPELPNRGRQPQHF. For the CDR3, the DNA is TGTGCCAGCAGTCCAGAACTACCCAACAGGGGCCGGCAGCCCCAGCATTTT. The full variable domain, in which reference TRBV28 and TRBJ1-5 provide the parts outside the CDR3, is DVKVTQSSRYLVKRTGEKVFLECVQDMDHENMFWYRQDPGLGLRLIYFSYDVKMKEKGDIPEGYSVSREKKERFSLILESASTNQTSMYLCASSPELPNRGRQPQHFGDGTRLSIL.

The chain couples TRBV27 to TRBJ2-7; 10 nucleotides align to TRBD2. This CDR3 comprises 20 residues. Germline CDR1 and CDR2: MNHEY and SMNVEV (reference sequence). The V segment lost 6 bases and the J segment 5 bases; nucleotides outside the gene matches: 25. The DNA of the CDR3 is TGTGCCAGCAGGTACAGTTATCGGACAGGCGCCCTAGCGGGAGACCACGAGCAGTACTTC. Residues: CASRYSYRTGALAGDHEQYF.

This chain joins TRBV9 and TRBJ2-1; D is unclear. V gave up 0 bases and J gave up 10 bases, with 11 bases separating them. The CDR3 spans 13 residues. Germline V gene lookup returns CDR1 SGDLS and CDR2 YYNGEE. Here the CDR3 reads CASSVALSEEQFF. CDR3 sequence (DNA): TGTGCCAGCAGCGTAGCTCTGTCAGAAGAGCAGTTCTTC.

This chain connects TRBV2 to TRBJ1-2; tentatively, D is TRBD1 (6 bases). This CDR3 is built from 15 residues. Deletions cut 6 bases from V and 3 bases from J, with 17 bases between. Germline V lookup: CDR1 SNHLY, CDR2 FYNNEI. The CDR3 region has the DNA TGTGCCAGCAGAAAGGGGGGGGACACCGACTATGGCTACACCTTC. Its translation: CASRKGGDTDYGYTF.

The V call is TRBV19, the J call TRBJ2-1; TRBD1 aligns across 8 bases. The germline V gene encodes CDR1 LNHDA and CDR2 SQIVND (reference sequence). The CDR3 sequence is 15 residues long. V lost 4 bases to trimming and J lost 5 bases; unmatched junction nucleotides: 7. CDR3 in DNA: TGTGCCAGTAGTACGCGGCAGGGGGCCGACAATGAGCAGTTCTTC. Translating gives CASSTRQGADNEQFF.

In its sample, this clone was seen a few times. The rearrangement joins TRBV27 to TRBJ2-7; 10 bases map to TRBD2. The CDR3 sequence is 15 residues long. V shed 5 bases and J 3 bases; nucleotides not matched to a gene: 7. Germline values: CDR1 MNHEY, CDR2 SMNVEV (reference sequence). CDR3 in amino acids: CASSTETSGRYEQYF. CDR3 coding DNA: TGTGCCAGCAGTACGGAGACTAGCGGGCGCTACGAGCAGTACTTC.

This clone appeared a few times. V is TRBV29-1 and J is TRBJ1-2; D is unclear. The CDR3 consists of 13 residues. The germline V gene has CDR1 SQVTM and CDR2 ANQGSEA. The V end lost 4 bases, the J end lost 0 bases, and 9 bases lay between the germline ends. The CDR3 spells CSVVGVTNYGYTF. CDR3 DNA sequence: TGCAGCGTTGTAGGAGTTACTAACTATGGCTACACCTTC.

This chain uses TRBV29-1 with TRBJ2-3, with 9 nucleotides matching TRBD2. The CDR3 has 15 amino acids. Germline V lookup: CDR1 SQVTM, CDR2 ANQGSEA. V shed 4 bases, J shed 9 bases, and the junction held 14 bases outside the gene matches. The CDR3 DNA sequence: TGCAGCGTTGTTAGGGGACTAGCTCCCGGTTCGACGCAGTATTTT. Amino acid sequence: CSVVRGLAPGSTQYF.

The chain combines TRBV6-5 with TRBJ2-2; 8 bases are shared with TRBD1. With V trimmed by 5 bases and J by 5 bases, 7 bases remained unmatched. Germline assignment: CDR1 MNHEY and CDR2 SVGAGI. The CDR3 is 15 residues long. The CDR3 is CASSVGTGLTGELFF. CDR3 DNA sequence: TGTGCCAGCAGTGTAGGGACAGGATTAACCGGGGAGCTGTTTTTT.